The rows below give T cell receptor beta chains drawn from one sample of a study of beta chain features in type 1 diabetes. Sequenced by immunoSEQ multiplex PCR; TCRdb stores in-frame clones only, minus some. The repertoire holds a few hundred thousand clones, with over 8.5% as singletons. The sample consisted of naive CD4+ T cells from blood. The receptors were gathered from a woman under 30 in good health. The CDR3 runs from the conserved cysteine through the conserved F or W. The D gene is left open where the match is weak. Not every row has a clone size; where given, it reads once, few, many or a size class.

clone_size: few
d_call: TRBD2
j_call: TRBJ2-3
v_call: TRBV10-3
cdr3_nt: TGTGCCATCAAAATTGCGGGAGCTGTTACAGATACGCAGTATTTT
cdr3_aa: CAIKIAGAVTDTQYF

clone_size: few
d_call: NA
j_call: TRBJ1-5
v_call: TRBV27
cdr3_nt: TGTGCCAGTCGGCAGGGCAATCAGCCCCAGCATTTT
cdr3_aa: CASRQGNQPQHF

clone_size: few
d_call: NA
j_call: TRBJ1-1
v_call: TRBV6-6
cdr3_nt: TGTGCCAGCACAGGGGCGGTGGGCACTGAAGCTTTCTTT
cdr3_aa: CASTGAVGTEAFF

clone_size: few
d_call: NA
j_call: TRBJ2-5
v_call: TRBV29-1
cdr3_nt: TGCAGCGTTCCCCACCGAATCCCCCGGGAGACCCAGTACTTC
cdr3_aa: CSVPHRIPRETQYF

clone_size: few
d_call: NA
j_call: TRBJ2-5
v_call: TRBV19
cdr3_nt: TGTGCCAGTAGATTCGACGCAGGAAAGACCCAGTACTTC
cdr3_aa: CASRFDAGKTQYF

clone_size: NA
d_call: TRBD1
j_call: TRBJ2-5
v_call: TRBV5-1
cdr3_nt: TGCGCCAGCAGCTTGGTGGCAGGGGGCAGGGAGACCCAGTACTTC
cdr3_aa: CASSLVAGGRETQYF

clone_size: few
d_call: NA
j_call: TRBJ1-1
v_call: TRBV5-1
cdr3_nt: TGCGCCAGCAGCTTGATGTCGGGAGGAGACACTGAAGCTTTCTTT
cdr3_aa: CASSLMSGGDTEAFF

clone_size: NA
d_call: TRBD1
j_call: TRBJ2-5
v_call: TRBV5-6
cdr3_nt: TGTGCCAGCAGCTTTCGGGGACAGGGGCTAGAGACCCAGTACTTC
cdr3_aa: CASSFRGQGLETQYF

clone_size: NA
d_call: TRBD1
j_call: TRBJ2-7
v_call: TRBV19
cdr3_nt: TGTGCCAGTAGTATCGACAGGGCGCGGACCTACGAGCAGTACTTC
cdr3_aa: CASSIDRARTYEQYF

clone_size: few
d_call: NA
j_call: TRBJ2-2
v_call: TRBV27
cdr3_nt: TGTGCCAGCGGGCCCATCAGGGCGGCCGGGGAGCTGTTTTTT
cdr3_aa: CASGPIRAAGELFF

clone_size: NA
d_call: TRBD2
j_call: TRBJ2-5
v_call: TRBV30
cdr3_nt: TGTGCCTGGAGTGTACATGGGGGGACTAGCGGGAAACGCTCGGAGACCCAGTACTTC
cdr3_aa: CAWSVHGGTSGKRSETQYF

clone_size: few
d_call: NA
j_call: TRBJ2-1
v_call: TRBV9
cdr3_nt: TGTGCCAGCAGCGTCAGGGGAACGGGATATGAGCAGTTCTTC
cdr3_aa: CASSVRGTGYEQFF

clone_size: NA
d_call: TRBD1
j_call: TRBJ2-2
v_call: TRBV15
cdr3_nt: TGTGCCACCAGCTTGGGGACAGACTACACCGGGGAGCTGTTTTTT
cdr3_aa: CATSLGTDYTGELFF

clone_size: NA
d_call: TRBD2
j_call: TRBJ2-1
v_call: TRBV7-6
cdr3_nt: TGTGCCAGCAGCCTCCGCCCGGGACTAGCGGGAGGTCGCTACAATGAGCAGTTCTTC
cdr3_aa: CASSLRPGLAGGRYNEQFF

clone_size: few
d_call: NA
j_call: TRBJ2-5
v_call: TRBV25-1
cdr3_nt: TGTGCCAGCAGCGCTCTTCCCGGCAGGGACCTTCGGGAGCAGTACTTC
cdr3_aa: CASSALPGRDLREQYF

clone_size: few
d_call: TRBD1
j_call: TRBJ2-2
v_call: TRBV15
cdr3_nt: TGTGCCACCAGCCTTCTCCCGACAGGGGAAATCGGGGAGCTGTTTTTT
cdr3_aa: CATSLLPTGEIGELFF

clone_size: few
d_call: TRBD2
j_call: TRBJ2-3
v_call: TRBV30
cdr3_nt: TGTGCCTGGAGTAGCGGGAGAGGTGCTGGAGATACGCAGTATTTT
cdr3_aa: CAWSSGRGAGDTQYF

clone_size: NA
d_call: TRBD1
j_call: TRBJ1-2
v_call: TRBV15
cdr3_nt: TGTGCCACCAGCAGAGGGGGGAACAGGGGTGAAGCAGGTGGCTACACCTTC
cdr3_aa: CATSRGGNRGEAGGYTF

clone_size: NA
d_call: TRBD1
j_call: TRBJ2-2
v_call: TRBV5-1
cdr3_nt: TGCGCCAGCAGAATGAGCCGGGACAGCACCGGGGAGCTGTTTTTT
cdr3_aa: CASRMSRDSTGELFF

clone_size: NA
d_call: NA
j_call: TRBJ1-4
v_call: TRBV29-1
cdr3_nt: TGCAGCGTTTTCCAGGGCGGTGAAAAACTGTTTTTT
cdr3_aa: CSVFQGGEKLFF

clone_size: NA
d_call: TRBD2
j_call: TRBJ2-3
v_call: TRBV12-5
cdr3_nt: TGTGCTAGTGGTTTGGTACTAGCGGAGCTCACAGATACGCAGTATTTT
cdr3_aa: CASGLVLAELTDTQYF

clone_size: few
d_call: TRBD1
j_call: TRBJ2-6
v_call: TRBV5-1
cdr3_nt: TGCGCCAGCAGCAACCCGACAGGGCCTGGGGCCAACGTCCTGACTTTC
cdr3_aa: CASSNPTGPGANVLTF

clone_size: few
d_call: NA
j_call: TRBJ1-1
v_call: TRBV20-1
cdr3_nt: TGCAGTGCTAGAAATTTAGCTGAAGCTTTCTTT
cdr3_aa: CSARNLAEAFF